The sequence of this TCR beta chain was determined in a study of beta chain features in type 1 diabetes. Concerning this clone itself: Its target is not known.

Expressed TCRB transcripts were sequenced, since all the RNA that had been isolated was reverse transcribed. TCRdb's table, derived via immunoSEQ multiplex PCR, lists solely in-frame clones and lacks some. The sample yields about 650,000 clones, roughly 12% seen once. Each donor gave one heparinised blood draw averaging approximately 120 mL. Isolation of CD4+ naive, central memory, regulatory and stem cell-like memory cells was achieved by sorting via CD45RO/CCR7/CD25/CD127/CD95/CD27. Study outcomes and limitations: Among patients with Type 1 diabetes, TCRB CDR3s were moderately but significantly shorter in every one of the four CD4+ subsets. Insertion counts at VDJ junctions were lower in type 1 diabetes patients, who also showed more deletions there. Patients showed naive, central memory and Treg TCRB repertoires that appeared more similar than those of healthy donors.

From germline, CDR1 is SGDLS and CDR2 YYNGEE. This CDR3 spans 16 amino acids. Between the trimmed V and J ends, which lost 4 bases and 0 bases, there was a span of 14 bases. Sequencing was carried out using naive CD4+ T cells from blood. The clonotype comes from a man under 40 with type 1 diabetes. The chain has TRBV9 and TRBJ2-1; TRBD1 is a possible D gene (6 bases). CDR3 residues: CASSQDGQSSYNEQFF. The CDR3 DNA sequence: TGTGCCAGCAGCCAAGACGGACAGAGCTCCTACAATGAGCAGTTCTTC.